The next 13 T cell receptor beta chains were all read from a single sample in a study of blood T cell repertoires in COVID-19. Sequenced by immunoSEQ multiplex PCR; TCRdb stores in-frame clones only, minus some. The sample contains hundreds of thousands of clones, about 90% of which appear only once. The sequencing sample was made of peripheral blood. All receptors come from a woman aged 70-85 years with COVID-19, enrolled during active disease.

A single count supports this clone. The CDR3: CASSLGGDRANYGYTF. CDR3 in DNA: TGTGCCAGCAGCTTAGGGGGGGACAGGGCTAACTATGGCTACACCTTC. The genes are TRBV11-2 and TRBJ1-2; 9 nucleotides match TRBD1. Germline trimming cut 1 base from V and 0 bases from J; bases unmatched to any gene: 3. CDR1 is SGHAT, CDR2 FQNNGV, per germline. The CDR3 sequence is 16 residues long.

V usage is TRBV19 and J usage is TRBJ1-2; 7 bases match TRBD1. Trimming removed 5 bases from V and 7 bases from J; junction bases left unmatched: 1. Germline CDR1 is LNHDA and CDR2 is SQIVND (reference sequence). CDR3 length equals 11 residues. The CDR3 protein is CASSRDSGYTF. As DNA, the CDR3 is TGTGCCAGTAGTCGGGACAGTGGCTACACCTTC.

The genes are TRBV28 and TRBJ1-6; D gene uncertain. Deletions cut 1 base from V and 3 bases from J, with 4 bases between. Germline values: CDR1 MDHEN, CDR2 SYDVKM. The CDR3 has 14 residues. This chain's CDR3 is CASSLSGYNSPLHF. DNA of the CDR3: TGTGCCAGCAGTTTATCCGGCTATAATTCACCCCTCCACTTT.

In DNA, the CDR3 is TGTGCCAGCAGTTCCCGACGGGCCTACGAGCAGTACTTC. This encodes CASSSRRAYEQYF. The chain carries TRBV28 and TRBJ2-7; D is undetermined. This CDR3 contains 13 residues. Trimming took 4 bases from V and 2 from J, leaving 9 bases between them. CDR1 and CDR2 from the germline V gene are MDHEN and SYDVKM. Full variable domain (remainder filled in from reference TRBV28 and TRBJ2-7): DVKVTQSSRYLVKRTGEKVFLECVQDMDHENMFWYRQDPGLGLRLIYFSYDVKMKEKGDIPEGYSVSREKKERFSLILESASTNQTSMYLCASSSRRAYEQYFGPGTRLTVT.

The rearrangement links TRBV4-1 to TRBJ2-7; a possible D gene is TRBD1 (5 bases). The CDR3 consists of 16 residues. Germline V gene lookup returns CDR1 MGHRA and CDR2 YSYEKL. Trimming pared 0 bases from V and 0 bases from J, leaving 12 bases between. The CDR3 reads CASSQDGAASSYEQYF. DNA for the CDR3: TGCGCCAGCAGCCAAGATGGGGCCGCGAGCTCCTACGAGCAGTACTTC.

The J gene is TRBJ1-1, the V gene TRBV6-5; D uncertain. The CDR3 consists of 13 residues. V lost 2 bases to trimming and J lost 3 bases, with 7 bases between them. Germline V gene sequence: CDR1 MNHEY, CDR2 SVGAGI. The CDR3 bases are TGTGCCAGCAGTTACGGGAGGTACACTGAAGCTTTCTTT. It specifies CASSYGRYTEAFF.

This rearrangement joins TRBV29-1 to TRBJ2-3, with 8 nucleotides matching TRBD2. The germline V gene encodes CDR1 SQVTM and CDR2 ANQGSEA. The CDR3 is 12 residues long. The V gene end was trimmed by 4 bases and the J gene end by 6 bases; junction bases not matched to a gene: 3. CDR3 loop: CSVAREGDTQYF. The CDR3 nucleotides are TGCAGCGTTGCACGGGAGGGCGATACGCAGTATTTT.

This clone has only a few counts. The chain couples TRBV12-3 or TRBV12-4 to TRBJ2-1, with D possibly TRBD1 on 6 matching bases. Trimming pared 3 bases from V and 9 bases from J, leaving 12 bases between. The CDR3 sequence is 13 residues long. CDR3 residues: CASSLTGAFEQFF. In DNA form, the CDR3 reads TGTGCCAGCAGTTTGACAGGTGCGTTTGAGCAGTTCTTC.

The chain links TRBV2 to TRBJ1-5; 8 nucleotides match TRBD1. The CDR3 length is 17 residues. CDR1 SNHLY and CDR2 FYNNEI come from the germline V gene. Germline trimming cut 7 bases from V and 4 bases from J; bases unmatched to any gene: 15. CDR3 coding DNA: TGTGCCAGCAAGGGACAGGTAGGGGTTAAGCCTAATCAGCCCCAGCATTTT. It encodes CASKGQVGVKPNQPQHF. Supplemented by reference TRBV2 and TRBJ1-5, the full variable domain reads EPEVTQTPSHQVTQMGQEVILRCVPISNHLYFYWYRQILGQKVEFLVSFYNNEISEKSEIFDDQFSVERPDGSNFTLKIRSTKLEDSAMYFCASKGQVGVKPNQPQHFGDGTRLSIL.

The genes are TRBV24-1 and TRBJ1-1, with TRBD1 matching 9 bases. Germline loops: CDR1 KGHDR, CDR2 SFDVKD. Trimming removed 4 bases from V and 1 base from J; junction bases left unmatched: 3. The CDR3 has 15 amino acids. The CDR3, as DNA: TGTGCCACCAGTGACCCGGGACAGGGGAACACTGAAGCTTTCTTT. Protein product: CATSDPGQGNTEAFF.

This clone appeared a single time. The chain carries TRBV3-1 (or the pseudogene TRBV3-2) and TRBJ2-7, with a weak D call TRBD2 (6 bases). The CDR3 contains 14 residues. Per germline, CDR1 LGHDT and CDR2 YNNKEL (reference sequence). Trimming cost V 2 bases and J 2 bases, with 10 bases left between them. The CDR3 nucleotides read TGTGCCAGCAGCCAAAGCGGGCCGACCTACGAGCAGTACTTC. It specifies CASSQSGPTYEQYF.

The chain carries TRBV3-1 (or the pseudogene TRBV3-2) and TRBJ1-1, with D perhaps TRBD1 (5 bases). Germline V gene data show CDR1 as LGHDT and CDR2 as YNNKEL (reference sequence). The germline V and J ends were trimmed by 0 bases and 4 bases, with 9 bases remaining between them. This CDR3 region has 14 residues. The DNA of the CDR3 is TGTGCCAGCAGCCAAGATCTGCAGGGCACTGAAGCTTTCTTT. Amino acid sequence: CASSQDLQGTEAFF.

This clone was detected only once. CDR3 protein: CASSFHGTYEQYF. The CDR3 DNA is TGTGCCAGCAGTTTCCACGGGACCTACGAGCAGTACTTC. The gene calls are TRBV27 and TRBJ2-7, with a weak D call TRBD2 (5 bases). The CDR3 has 13 amino acids. Looked up from germline, CDR1 is MNHEY and CDR2 is SMNVEV (reference sequence). Trimming took 3 bases from V and 2 from J, leaving 8 bases between them.